Listed below are T cell receptor beta chains from one sample, sequenced in a study of control samples from healthy donors and cancer patients. The data were produced by immunoSEQ multiplex PCR, yet TCRdb's version contains in-frame clones alone and is incomplete. This table has about 46,000 clones, roughly 90% appearing once. The specimen sequenced was PBMCs. The receptors originated from a man aged 50 or older with head and neck cancer. CDR3s include the opening cysteine and the closing phenylalanine or tryptophan. Each record gives: CDR3 DNA, CDR3 protein, J gene, clone size, D gene, V gene. The D gene is left open where the match is weak. Size is stated for part of the rows, as once, few or many counts, or as a class when the clone is expanded.

CDR3 DNA: TGTGCCAGCAGTGAAGGGACAGGGGGCAATCAGCCCCAGCATTTT; CDR3 protein: CASSEGTGGNQPQHF; J gene: TRBJ1-5; clone size: .; D gene: TRBD1; V gene: TRBV6-1
CDR3 DNA: TGTGCCAGCAGCCAAGGGTTGATGGGGGGCTACACCTTC; CDR3 protein: CASSQGLMGGYTF; J gene: TRBJ1-2; clone size: .; D gene: .; V gene: TRBV14
CDR3 DNA: TGTGCCAGCAGCTTAATTCCTAGCGGGGAAGAGACCCAGTACTTC; CDR3 protein: CASSLIPSGEETQYF; J gene: TRBJ2-5; clone size: few; D gene: TRBD2; V gene: TRBV11-2
CDR3 DNA: TGTGCCTTGACTAGCGGGAGGGTTATCTCCTACAATGAGCAGTTCTTC; CDR3 protein: CALTSGRVISYNEQFF; J gene: TRBJ2-1; clone size: .; D gene: TRBD2; V gene: TRBV30
CDR3 DNA: TGCAGCATAAGAAGGAGACTAGCGGGGGACCTCATGGTGGATGAGCAGTTCTTC; CDR3 protein: CSIRRRLAGDLMVDEQFF; J gene: TRBJ2-1; clone size: once; D gene: TRBD2; V gene: TRBV29-1
CDR3 DNA: TGTGCCAGTAGTTCACGATCTAGCGGGAGAAGGACAGATACGCAGTATTTT; CDR3 protein: CASSSRSSGRRTDTQYF; J gene: TRBJ2-3; clone size: .; D gene: TRBD2; V gene: TRBV19
CDR3 DNA: TGTGCCAGCAGTCAGGACAGGGACCTCCTGTCTACGCAGTATTTT; CDR3 protein: CASSQDRDLLSTQYF; J gene: TRBJ2-3; clone size: .; D gene: TRBD1; V gene: TRBV2
CDR3 DNA: TGTGCCAGTAGTATAGATCCCGACAGGTCCCGACAGTACTTC; CDR3 protein: CASSIDPDRSRQYF; J gene: TRBJ2-7; clone size: few; D gene: .; V gene: TRBV19
CDR3 DNA: TGCAGTGCTAGTTTTCGGACAGGGGTATACAATGAGCAGTTCTTC; CDR3 protein: CSASFRTGVYNEQFF; J gene: TRBJ2-1; clone size: once; D gene: TRBD1; V gene: TRBV20-1
CDR3 DNA: TGTGCCATCAGTGAAGGTGGAGCGGGGAGGTACGAGCAGTACTTC; CDR3 protein: CAISEGGAGRYEQYF; J gene: TRBJ2-7; clone size: .; D gene: TRBD2; V gene: TRBV10-3
CDR3 DNA: TGTGCCAGTGGTATCGACGTCGCGAGGTATGGCTACACCTTC; CDR3 protein: CASGIDVARYGYTF; J gene: TRBJ1-2; clone size: .; D gene: .; V gene: TRBV19
CDR3 DNA: TGTGCCAGTCGTACTCTATCCGGGACTGCCGCTTCCGAGCAGTACTTC; CDR3 protein: CASRTLSGTAASEQYF; J gene: TRBJ2-7; clone size: .; D gene: .; V gene: TRBV19
CDR3 DNA: TGTGCCAGCAGCTCTAGCCCACAGGGGCCTGAAGCTTTCTTT; CDR3 protein: CASSSSPQGPEAFF; J gene: TRBJ1-1; clone size: .; D gene: TRBD1; V gene: TRBV11-2
CDR3 DNA: TGTGCCAGCAGCCAAGTGGCAGGAGCAAACCCCCAGTACGAGCAGTACTTC; CDR3 protein: CASSQVAGANPQYEQYF; J gene: TRBJ2-7; clone size: .; D gene: .; V gene: TRBV4-2
CDR3 DNA: TGTGCCAGCAGCCGTCGTGGACCCCAAGAGACCCAGTACTTC; CDR3 protein: CASSRRGPQETQYF; J gene: TRBJ2-5; clone size: .; D gene: .; V gene: TRBV7-3
CDR3 DNA: TGTGCCAGCAGTGACCAACTAGGAGATACGCAGTATTTT; CDR3 protein: CASSDQLGDTQYF; J gene: TRBJ2-3; clone size: .; D gene: .; V gene: TRBV6-4
CDR3 DNA: TGCGCCAGCAATGGACACGGGACATACGAGCAGTACTTC; CDR3 protein: CASNGHGTYEQYF; J gene: TRBJ2-7; clone size: once; D gene: .; V gene: TRBV10-1
CDR3 DNA: TGTGCCAGCACTCTCGGCCGTTGGGGCTCCTACAATGAGCAGTTCTTC; CDR3 protein: CASTLGRWGSYNEQFF; J gene: TRBJ2-1; clone size: .; D gene: .; V gene: TRBV28
CDR3 DNA: TGTGCCAGCAGTCCACCGACTAGCCGCTCAACCTACGAGCAGTACTTC; CDR3 protein: CASSPPTSRSTYEQYF; J gene: TRBJ2-7; clone size: .; D gene: TRBD2; V gene: TRBV27
CDR3 DNA: TGCGCCAGCAGGTGGAAGGACAGGGTCACAGATACGCAGTATTTT; CDR3 protein: CASRWKDRVTDTQYF; J gene: TRBJ2-3; clone size: once; D gene: TRBD1; V gene: TRBV5-1
CDR3 DNA: TGTGCCAGCAGTTTAGGGGGGCGCGGTTTCGGGGAGCTGTTTTTT; CDR3 protein: CASSLGGRGFGELFF; J gene: TRBJ2-2; clone size: .; D gene: .; V gene: TRBV7-8
CDR3 DNA: TGTGCCAGCAGCGACCCTAGCACAGATACGCAGTATTTT; CDR3 protein: CASSDPSTDTQYF; J gene: TRBJ2-3; clone size: .; D gene: .; V gene: TRBV9
CDR3 DNA: TGTGCCACCAGCAGAGAGGGGGGAGCGGGGTTACAAGAGACCCAGTACTTC; CDR3 protein: CATSREGGAGLQETQYF; J gene: TRBJ2-5; clone size: .; D gene: TRBD2; V gene: TRBV15
CDR3 DNA: TGTGCCAGCAGTTTACCCGGGACTAGCATCAATGAGCAGTTCTTC; CDR3 protein: CASSLPGTSINEQFF; J gene: TRBJ2-1; clone size: .; D gene: TRBD2; V gene: TRBV28
CDR3 DNA: TGTGCCAGCAGCTTAAACAGGGGGCGGAATGAAAAACTGTTTTTT; CDR3 protein: CASSLNRGRNEKLFF; J gene: TRBJ1-4; clone size: .; D gene: TRBD1; V gene: TRBV7-2
CDR3 DNA: TGCGCCAGCAGCCCCACAGGGAGTGGTGAAAAACTGTTTTTT; CDR3 protein: CASSPTGSGEKLFF; J gene: TRBJ1-4; clone size: .; D gene: .; V gene: TRBV4-1
CDR3 DNA: TGTGCCAGCAGCGTAGCCGTACGAAACGGGGAGCTGTTTTTT; CDR3 protein: CASSVAVRNGELFF; J gene: TRBJ2-2; clone size: .; D gene: .; V gene: TRBV9
CDR3 DNA: TGTGCCAGCAGTGACTCATGGGAGGGGACGGGCGGTAATGGCTACACCTTC; CDR3 protein: CASSDSWEGTGGNGYTF; J gene: TRBJ1-2; clone size: .; D gene: .; V gene: TRBV6-4
CDR3 DNA: TGTGCCTGGAGTGGAATCGACAGGTCCTCCTACGAGCAGTACTTC; CDR3 protein: CAWSGIDRSSYEQYF; J gene: TRBJ2-7; clone size: .; D gene: .; V gene: TRBV30
CDR3 DNA: TGTGCCAGTAGAGAAAGACGGGCAGGATCCTACGAGCAGTACTTC; CDR3 protein: CASRERRAGSYEQYF; J gene: TRBJ2-7; clone size: .; D gene: .; V gene: TRBV19
CDR3 DNA: TGCAGCGGGATCCTGTCCGGGGGCACTGAAGCTTTCTTT; CDR3 protein: CSGILSGGTEAFF; J gene: TRBJ1-1; clone size: .; D gene: .; V gene: TRBV29-1
CDR3 DNA: TGTGCCAGCAGCCCTCCCACAGGGTTTCCCCACTACGAGCAGTACTTC; CDR3 protein: CASSPPTGFPHYEQYF; J gene: TRBJ2-7; clone size: .; D gene: .; V gene: TRBV7-9
CDR3 DNA: TGCGCCAGCAGCCAAGGGACTAGCGGGGTGGAGACCCAGTACTTC; CDR3 protein: CASSQGTSGVETQYF; J gene: TRBJ2-5; clone size: once; D gene: TRBD2; V gene: TRBV4-3
CDR3 DNA: TGCGCCAGCAGCTTGGATGCTAACCAAGAGACCCAGTACTTC; CDR3 protein: CASSLDANQETQYF; J gene: TRBJ2-5; clone size: .; D gene: .; V gene: TRBV5-1
CDR3 DNA: TGTGCCAGCAGCGTATCCCCCAGTCGGGAGAATCGGGATACGCAGTATTTT; CDR3 protein: CASSVSPSRENRDTQYF; J gene: TRBJ2-3; clone size: .; D gene: .; V gene: TRBV9
CDR3 DNA: TGTGCCAGCAGTTTAGATCCATTCGGGGAAGCTTTCTTT; CDR3 protein: CASSLDPFGEAFF; J gene: TRBJ1-1; clone size: .; D gene: .; V gene: TRBV12-3/TRBV12-4
CDR3 DNA: TGTGCCAGCTCACCTGGACAGCTCAACACCGGGGAGCTGTTTTTT; CDR3 protein: CASSPGQLNTGELFF; J gene: TRBJ2-2; clone size: .; D gene: .; V gene: TRBV18
CDR3 DNA: TGTGCCAGTAGTCCTTTTTACCGGGGAAGTGGCACAGATACGCAGTATTTT; CDR3 protein: CASSPFYRGSGTDTQYF; J gene: TRBJ2-3; clone size: .; D gene: .; V gene: TRBV19
CDR3 DNA: TGTGCCAGCAGCTTAGCGATCGATACCATTTTCTTC; CDR3 protein: CASSLAIDTIFF; J gene: TRBJ2-1; clone size: .; D gene: .; V gene: TRBV7-8
CDR3 DNA: TGTGCCAGCAGCACCCGACAGGGCCGGATGGTCTACGAGCAGTACTTC; CDR3 protein: CASSTRQGRMVYEQYF; J gene: TRBJ2-7; clone size: .; D gene: TRBD1; V gene: TRBV5-4
CDR3 DNA: TGTGCCAGCCAACAATCAGGCCAGGGGACCAGTCAGCCCCAGCATTTT; CDR3 protein: CASQQSGQGTSQPQHF; J gene: TRBJ1-5; clone size: once; D gene: .; V gene: TRBV3-1/TRBV3-2
CDR3 DNA: TGTGCCAGCAGTTCGCCTAGCGGGAGGGCCTACAATGAGCAGTTCTTC; CDR3 protein: CASSSPSGRAYNEQFF; J gene: TRBJ2-1; clone size: .; D gene: TRBD2; V gene: TRBV27
CDR3 DNA: TGTGCCAGCAGCTTGGGTCCAGGTAATGAAGAGACCCAGTACTTC; CDR3 protein: CASSLGPGNEETQYF; J gene: TRBJ2-5; clone size: .; D gene: .; V gene: TRBV5-5
CDR3 DNA: TGTGCCAGCAGCTTAACCGGGACAGGGGCCGCTGGGCAGTTCTTC; CDR3 protein: CASSLTGTGAAGQFF; J gene: TRBJ2-1; clone size: .; D gene: TRBD1; V gene: TRBV7-3
CDR3 DNA: TGTGCCACCAGCCCGAGGGGGGACAATGAGCAGTTCTTC; CDR3 protein: CATSPRGDNEQFF; J gene: TRBJ2-1; clone size: .; D gene: .; V gene: TRBV24-1
CDR3 DNA: TGTGCCAGCAGCTGGCCGGGACAGGGCACAGATACGCAGTATTTT; CDR3 protein: CASSWPGQGTDTQYF; J gene: TRBJ2-3; clone size: .; D gene: TRBD1; V gene: TRBV7-9
CDR3 DNA: TGTGCCAGTAGTATGGATCAGGGGCGTAGCAATCAGCCCCAGCATTTT; CDR3 protein: CASSMDQGRSNQPQHF; J gene: TRBJ1-5; clone size: .; D gene: .; V gene: TRBV19
CDR3 DNA: TGTGCCAGCAGCGAACTAACAGGGGGATACGGCTACACCTTC; CDR3 protein: CASSELTGGYGYTF; J gene: TRBJ1-2; clone size: .; D gene: TRBD1; V gene: TRBV28